This T cell receptor (beta chain) was documented in a study of radiation and T cells in renal cell carcinoma. Study-wide results and limits: In blood, top tumor clones expanded by 2 weeks, shrinking by 4. No pretreatment tumor biopsies were available for baseline clonotypes.

Repertoires were generated with immunoSEQ multiplex PCR, while TCRdb's copy carries only in-frame clones and drops some. The sample has 120,000 to 150,000 clones; 75% to 90% are singletons. As for this clone: Antigen specificity is unknown.

Time point meaning: blood 4 weeks post-SBRT, at nephrectomy. Treatment of the sample: 15 Gy SBRT to primary tumor, nephrectomy 4 weeks later. Nephrectomy followed 15 Gy stereotactic body radiation by 4 weeks. Serial blood draws occurred at baseline and 2 and 4 weeks post-SBRT. This CDR3 is built from 15 residues. Germline-derived CDR1 and CDR2 are SGHRS and YFSETQ. V lost 4 bases and J lost 0, with 11 bases in between. The sequence came from a woman aged 45 to 65 with renal cell carcinoma. This material consisted of blood, taken from a patient whose treatment included radiotherapy and nephrectomy. The chain recombines TRBV5-1 with TRBJ1-3; perhaps TRBD1 as D (6 bases). The CDR3 sequence is CASSLTGTSGNTIYF. CDR3 DNA sequence: TGCGCCAGCAGCCTCACAGGGACCTCTGGAAACACCATATATTTT.